This T cell receptor (beta chain) was sequenced for a study of T cell responses to AZD1222 COVID-19 vaccine. Germline lookup yields CDR1 GTSNPN and CDR2 SVGIG (reference sequence). V dropped 5 bases and J dropped 5 bases, with 13 bases sitting between them. This CDR3 comprises 13 residues. Using immunoSEQ multiplex PCR, the repertoire was profiled, and TCRdb retains in-frame clones only, with some absent. The sample has 150,000 to 200,000 clones, just over 90% seen once. The sample here was peripheral blood, taken 28 days after the second AZD1222 dose. This sequence originates from an adult who received the AZD1222 COVID-19 vaccine. This rearrangement joins TRBV30 to TRBJ1-5; D perhaps matches TRBD1 (5 bases). CDR3 sequence: CAWAETVYQPQHF. CDR3 in DNA: TGTGCCTGGGCGGAGACAGTTTATCAGCCCCAGCATTTT.